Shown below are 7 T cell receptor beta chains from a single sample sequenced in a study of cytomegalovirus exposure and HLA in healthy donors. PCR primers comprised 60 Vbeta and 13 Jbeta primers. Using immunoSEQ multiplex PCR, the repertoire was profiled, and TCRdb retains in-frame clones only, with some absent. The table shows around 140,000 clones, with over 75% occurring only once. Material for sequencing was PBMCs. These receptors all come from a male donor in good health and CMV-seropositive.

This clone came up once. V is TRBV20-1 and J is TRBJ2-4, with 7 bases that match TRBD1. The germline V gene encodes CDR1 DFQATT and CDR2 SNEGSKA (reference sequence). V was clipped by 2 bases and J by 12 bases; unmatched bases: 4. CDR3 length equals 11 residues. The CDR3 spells CSARFGDSQYF. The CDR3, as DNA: TGCAGTGCTAGATTTGGGGACAGTCAGTACTTC.

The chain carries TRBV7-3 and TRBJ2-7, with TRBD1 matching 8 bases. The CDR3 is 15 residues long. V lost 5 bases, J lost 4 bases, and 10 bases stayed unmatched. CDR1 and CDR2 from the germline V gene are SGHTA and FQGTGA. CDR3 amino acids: CASSPGQGGEYEQYF. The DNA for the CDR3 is TGTGCCAGCAGCCCCGGACAGGGTGGCGAATACGAGCAGTACTTC.

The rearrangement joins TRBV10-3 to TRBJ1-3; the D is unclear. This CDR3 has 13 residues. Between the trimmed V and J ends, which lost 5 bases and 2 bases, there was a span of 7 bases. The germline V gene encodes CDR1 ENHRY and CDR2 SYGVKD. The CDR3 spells CAISSGAGNTIYF. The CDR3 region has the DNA TGTGCCATCAGTTCGGGTGCTGGAAACACCATATATTTT.

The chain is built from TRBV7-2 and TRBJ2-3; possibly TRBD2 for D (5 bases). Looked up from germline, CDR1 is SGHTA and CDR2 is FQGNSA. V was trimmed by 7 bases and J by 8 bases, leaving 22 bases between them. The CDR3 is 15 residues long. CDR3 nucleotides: TGTGCCAGCACCCTGGGCCCGGGATACGGAGGTACGCAGTATTTT. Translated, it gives CASTLGPGYGGTQYF.

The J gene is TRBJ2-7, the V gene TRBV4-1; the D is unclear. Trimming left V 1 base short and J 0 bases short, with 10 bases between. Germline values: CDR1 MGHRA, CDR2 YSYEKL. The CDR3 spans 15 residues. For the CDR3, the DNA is TGCGCCAGCAGCCAAGGAGGCGGCACCTCCTACGAGCAGTACTTC. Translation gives CASSQGGGTSYEQYF.

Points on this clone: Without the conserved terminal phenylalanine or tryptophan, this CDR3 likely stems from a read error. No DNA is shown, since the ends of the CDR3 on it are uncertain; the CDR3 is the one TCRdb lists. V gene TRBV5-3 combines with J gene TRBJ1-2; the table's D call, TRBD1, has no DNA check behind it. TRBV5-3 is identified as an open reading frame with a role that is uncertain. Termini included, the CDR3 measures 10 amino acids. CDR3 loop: CARSGDSPRL.

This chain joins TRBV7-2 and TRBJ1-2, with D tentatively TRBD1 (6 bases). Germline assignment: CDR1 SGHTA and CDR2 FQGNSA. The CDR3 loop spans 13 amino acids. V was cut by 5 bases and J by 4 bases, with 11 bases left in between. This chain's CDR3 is CASSPRGSYGYTF. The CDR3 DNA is TGTGCCAGCAGCCCCAGGGGTTCCTATGGCTACACCTTC.